This T cell receptor beta chain comes out of a study of blood T cell repertoires in COVID-19. Across the study: COVID-19 samples collected from the United States, Italy and Spain covered acute and convalescent phases.

The CDR3 runs 16 residues. Germline lookup yields CDR1 SEHNR and CDR2 FQNEAQ (reference sequence). V was clipped by 5 bases and J by 2 bases, with 18 bases between them. This clone is a singleton in its sample. Two consecutive negative NP/OP PCR tests, clearance, or resolved symptoms defined Cohort 3 recovery. Repertoires were generated with immunoSEQ multiplex PCR, while TCRdb's copy carries only in-frame clones and drops some. Of 150,000 to 200,000 clones listed, more than 75% are singletons. The rearrangement uses TRBV7-9 and TRBJ1-1; D ambiguous. Sequenced material: PBMCs or T cells enriched from blood (not recorded which). The receptor was derived from a woman aged 45-65 years who had recovered from COVID-19. The CDR3 region has the DNA TGTGCCAGCAGCGGATCCCAAATGGGAGGAAACACTGAAGCTTTCTTT. It encodes CASSGSQMGGNTEAFF.